This entry lists 30 T cell receptor beta chains sequenced from one sample in a study of cytomegalovirus exposure and HLA in healthy donors. With 60 Vbeta and 13 Jbeta primers, the PCR was carried out. Profiling relied on immunoSEQ multiplex PCR, and the TCRdb table lists in-frame clones only, not all of them. The sample lists hundreds of thousands of clones, around 80% occurring once. The sequencing input was PBMCs. These receptors all stem from a boy under 18 in good health and CMV-seronegative.

This chain joins TRBV9 and TRBJ1-4, with D perhaps matching TRBD1 (5 bases). The CDR3 spans 14 residues. Trimming left V 3 bases short and J 8 bases short, with 14 bases between. Germline CDR1 is SGDLS and CDR2 is YYNGEE. The CDR3 DNA follows: TGTGCCAGCAGCGGAACAGGATTGGGGGAAAAACTGTTTTTT. Translation: CASSGTGLGEKLFF.

V gene TRBV6-5 combines with J gene TRBJ1-1; 8 nucleotides agree with TRBD1. Germline values: CDR1 MNHEY, CDR2 SVGAGI. V was pared by 2 bases and J by 4 bases, with 3 bases of the junction left unmatched. This CDR3 is 14 amino acids long. The CDR3 here is CASSYKQGVTEAFF. The CDR3 nucleotides are TGTGCCAGCAGTTACAAACAGGGGGTCACTGAAGCTTTCTTT.

V and J are TRBV7-9 and TRBJ2-1, with D unresolved. The CDR3 has 16 amino acids. V lost 2 bases and J 0 bases, leaving 11 bases between the germline ends. The V gene's germline CDR1 is SEHNR and CDR2 FQNEAQ (reference sequence). CDR3 bases: TGTGCCAGCAGCTTACTCACTCCGAGCTCCTACAATGAGCAGTTCTTC. Residues: CASSLLTPSSYNEQFF.

The chain couples TRBV27 to TRBJ1-1; D may be TRBD1 (6 bases). The CDR3 is 13 amino acids. Germline V gene sequence: CDR1 MNHEY, CDR2 SMNVEV (reference sequence). V lost 7 bases, J lost 4 bases, and 13 bases lay in between. CDR3 nucleotide sequence: TGTGCCAGCACCCCAGGGGACGGCACTGAAGCTTTCTTT. It specifies CASTPGDGTEAFF.

V gene TRBV4-2 combines with J gene TRBJ1-5, with 7 bases matching TRBD1. The CDR3 runs 16 residues. V lost 0 bases to trimming and J lost 7 bases; unmatched junction nucleotides: 9. Per the germline V gene, CDR1 is LGHNA and CDR2 is YNFKEQ. The CDR3 loop reads CASSQESQGGRQPQHF. CDR3 in DNA: TGTGCCAGCAGCCAAGAGTCGCAGGGGGGCAGACAGCCCCAGCATTTT.

This clone has just a few counts. V and J are TRBV5-1 and TRBJ2-1, with a weak D call TRBD1 (6 bases). The V end lost 5 bases, the J end lost 3 bases, and 12 bases lay between the germline ends. Germline CDR1 SGHRS, CDR2 YFSETQ. This CDR3 is 14 amino acids long. This chain's CDR3 is CASRYRADYNEQFF. The CDR3 DNA reads as TGCGCCAGCAGGTACAGGGCGGACTACAATGAGCAGTTCTTC.

This clone was seen a few times. The rearrangement joins TRBV30 to TRBJ1-5, with a tentative D call TRBD1 (6 bases). V lost 0 bases and J lost 1, with 7 bases in between. Germline CDR1 reads GTSNPN; CDR2 reads SVGIG (reference sequence). This CDR3 spans 14 amino acids. The CDR3 DNA sequence: TGTGCCTGGAGTGTACAGGGCAGCAATCAGCCCCAGCATTTT. Translation gives CAWSVQGSNQPQHF.

The CDR3 region is CASSSREGDEQYF. The CDR3 region has the DNA TGTGCCAGCAGTTCCCGAGAGGGGGACGAGCAGTACTTC. This chain links TRBV27 with TRBJ2-7, with D possibly being TRBD1 (6 bases). Per the germline V gene, CDR1 is MNHEY and CDR2 is SMNVEV (reference sequence). This CDR3 comprises 13 residues. V shed 4 bases and J shed 5 bases, with 12 bases lying between them.

The chain combines TRBV6-1 with TRBJ1-1; D uncertain. Germline CDR1 MNHNS, CDR2 SASEGT. The ends were cut back, 4 bases at V and 1 base at J, with 10 bases in the middle. The CDR3 totals 14 residues. Here the CDR3 reads CASSVNYANTEAFF. In DNA, the CDR3 is TGTGCCAGCAGTGTGAACTATGCGAACACTGAAGCTTTCTTT.

This rearrangement joins TRBV7-2 to TRBJ2-1; TRBD1 is a possible D gene (6 bases). In germline, CDR1 is SGHTA, CDR2 FQGNSA. V was clipped by 3 bases and J by 9 bases, with 18 bases between them. CDR3 size: 15 residues. CDR3 nucleotides: TGTGCCAGCAGCTTCCGGTTTGTTGTAGGGGGTGAGCAGTTCTTC. This encodes CASSFRFVVGGEQFF.

This clone showed up just a few times. For the CDR3, the DNA is TGTGCCAGCAGGCCGACAGGGGGCAACGAGCAGTACTTC. Translating gives CASRPTGGNEQYF. The chain links TRBV6-5 to TRBJ2-7, with 10 nucleotides matching TRBD1. The CDR3 is 13 residues long. The V and J ends lost 6 bases and 5 bases, in that order; junction bases with no gene match: 4. Germline loops: CDR1 MNHEY, CDR2 SVGAGI.

This clone turned up a few times. V usage is TRBV5-4 and J usage is TRBJ2-7; 10 positions match TRBD2. This CDR3 contains 14 residues. Germline-derived CDR1 and CDR2 are SGHNT and YYREEE (reference sequence). The V and J ends lost 9 bases and 8 bases, in that order; junction bases with no gene match: 14. The CDR3 DNA reads as TGTGCCACCCAGCTTGGGACTAGCGCGGGAAAGCAGTACTTC. Translation gives CATQLGTSAGKQYF.

The rearrangement joins TRBV7-9 to TRBJ2-1; 11 bases are shared with TRBD1. After removal of 5 bases from V and 9 bases from J, the junction contained 18 bases not matched to a gene. The CDR3 is made up of 18 amino acids. Germline loops: CDR1 SEHNR, CDR2 FQNEAQ (reference sequence). The CDR3 nucleotides are TGTGCCAGCAGCCTGTTCCCGGGACAGGGGGTGCTAGGGGGTGAGCAGTTCTTC. Translating it yields CASSLFPGQGVLGGEQFF.

Comments on this clone: Sequence at one end of the junction differs from germline and may be a read error. The rearrangement joins TRBV7-9 to TRBJ1-2; D gene uncertain. Germline V gene lookup returns CDR1 SEHNR and CDR2 FQNEAQ (reference sequence). The CDR3 runs to 12 residues. CDR3: CVSRSSGDGYTF. CDR3 bases: TGTGTCAGCCGATCCTCGGGAGATGGCTACACCTTC.

In its sample, this clone was seen once. The chain carries TRBV30 and TRBJ1-4; 7 nucleotides match TRBD1. Germline V gives CDR1 GTSNPN, CDR2 SVGIG (reference sequence). CDR3 length: 14 amino acids. V shed 2 bases, J shed 8 bases, and the junction held 8 bases outside the gene matches. In DNA form, the CDR3 reads TGTGCCTGGAGTTCTGGGCCAGGGGGAGAAAAACTGTTTTTT. Translation gives CAWSSGPGGEKLFF.

V is TRBV14 and J is TRBJ2-7; no firm D call. Germline V CDR1 and CDR2: SGHDN, FVKESK. The CDR3 is 13 residues long. The V gene lost 0 bases and the J gene lost 3 bases, with 6 bases spanning the gap. The CDR3 region is CASSQEIHYEQYF. The CDR3 nucleotides are TGTGCCAGCAGCCAAGAAATACACTACGAGCAGTACTTC.

This rearrangement joins TRBV15 to TRBJ1-5, with D possibly TRBD1 on 6 matching bases. Germline assignment: CDR1 LNHNV and CDR2 YYDKDF (reference sequence). The CDR3 is made up of 15 amino acids. V lost 0 bases, J lost 7 bases, and 13 bases lay in between. The CDR3 DNA follows: TGTGCCACCAGCAGAGATAAGCGGGGGCGACAGCCCCAGCATTTT. Translation: CATSRDKRGRQPQHF.

The rearrangement uses TRBV7-9 and TRBJ2-7, with TRBD1 identical over 7 bases. Germline lookup yields CDR1 SEHNR and CDR2 FQNEAQ (reference sequence). CDR3 length: 14 residues. The junction had 6 bases not matched to a gene; V was cut back by 7 bases and J by 0 bases. As DNA, the CDR3 is TGTGCCAGCAACCTCCGGGACAGCTCCTACGAGCAGTACTTC. This encodes CASNLRDSSYEQYF.

The V and J genes are TRBV7-2 and TRBJ1-1; D remains ambiguous. CDR1 and CDR2 from the germline V gene are SGHTA and FQGNSA. This CDR3 has 13 amino acids. The ends were cut back, 8 bases at V and 3 bases at J, with 13 bases in the middle. CDR3 residues: CASRTPGYTEAFF. As DNA, the CDR3 is TGTGCCAGCCGCACTCCGGGGTACACTGAAGCTTTCTTT.

In its sample, this clone was seen a few times. The gene calls are TRBV16 and TRBJ2-5; 10 nucleotides align to TRBD1. V shed 1 base and J 9 bases; nucleotides not matched to a gene: 5. CDR3 length: 14 amino acids. In germline, CDR1 is KGHSY, CDR2 FQNENV. This CDR3 reads CASSQYGTGEAQYF. The CDR3 nucleotides are TGTGCCAGCAGCCAATACGGGACAGGGGAAGCCCAGTACTTC.

The chain carries TRBV7-9 and TRBJ1-6, with TRBD1 as a possible D gene (5 bases). Trimming took off 1 base at V and 5 bases at J, with 9 bases between the two ends. Germline assignment: CDR1 SEHNR and CDR2 FQNEAQ (reference sequence). The CDR3 runs to 15 residues. The CDR3 reads CASSLGGVDNSPLHF. As DNA, the CDR3 is TGTGCCAGCAGCTTAGGGGGCGTCGATAATTCACCCCTCCACTTT.

This clone was recorded only once. CDR3 DNA: TGCGCCAGCAGCCAAAGCCAAGGGGGGCTAGCGGGAGTTACAGATACGCAGTATTTT. Residues: CASSQSQGGLAGVTDTQYF. V gene TRBV4-1 combines with J gene TRBJ2-3; 10 bases line up with TRBD2. With V trimmed by 2 bases and J by 3 bases, 14 bases remained unmatched. This CDR3 contains 19 residues. Germline values: CDR1 MGHRA, CDR2 YSYEKL.

With respect to this clone: Different DNA sequences within this sample yield the same CDR3. The rearrangement uses TRBV5-1 and TRBJ2-7; TRBD1 aligns across 11 bases. Germline V gene lookup returns CDR1 SGHRS and CDR2 YFSETQ. The length of the CDR3 is 15 residues. V lost 4 bases to trimming and J lost 6 bases; unmatched junction nucleotides: 9. CDR3 sequence reads: CASSHTGQGASEQYF. The CDR3, as DNA: TGCGCCAGCAGCCACACTGGACAGGGGGCTAGCGAGCAGTACTTC.

The gene calls are TRBV7-9 and TRBJ1-1, with a possible D match to TRBD1 (5 bases). The CDR3 spans 13 residues. Germline V gene sequence: CDR1 SEHNR, CDR2 FQNEAQ (reference sequence). V was shortened by 5 bases and J by 0 bases, with 7 bases between the two germline ends. The CDR3 bases are TGTGCCAGCAGCCCGGACATGAACACTGAAGCTTTCTTT. Translating gives CASSPDMNTEAFF.

The chain couples TRBV19 to TRBJ2-1; no firm D call. Trimming cost V 5 bases and J 6 bases, with 8 bases left between them. CDR1 is LNHDA and CDR2 is SQIVND in the germline V gene (reference sequence). CDR3 length: 12 residues. The chain's CDR3 is CASSWAFNEQFF. CDR3 nucleotides: TGTGCCAGTAGTTGGGCATTCAATGAGCAGTTCTTC.

This clone was seen once. The CDR3 nucleotides read TGTGCCAGCAGCAACCGAGGGCGCGAGCAGTACTTC. Translated: CASSNRGREQYF. The V and J genes are TRBV7-9 and TRBJ2-7; possible D gene TRBD2, 5 bases. Per the germline V gene, CDR1 is SEHNR and CDR2 is FQNEAQ (reference sequence). The length of the CDR3 is 12 residues. Trimming pared 5 bases from V and 6 bases from J, leaving 11 bases between. Full variable domain (rest looked up from reference TRBV7-9 and TRBJ2-7): DTGVSQNPRHKITKRGQNVTFRCDPISEHNRLYWYRQTLGQGPEFLTYFQNEAQLEKSRLLSDRFSAERPKGSFSTLEIQRTEQGDSAMYLCASSNRGREQYFGPGTRLTVT.

V usage is TRBV29-1 and J usage is TRBJ2-1, with D possibly matching TRBD1 (6 bases). The CDR3 is 15 residues long. The V end lost 7 bases, the J end lost 1 base, and 17 bases lay between the germline ends. Looked up from germline, CDR1 is SQVTM and CDR2 is ANQGSEA. This chain's CDR3 is CSASDRIDSYNEQFF. In DNA form, the CDR3 reads TGCAGCGCTTCAGACAGGATAGATTCCTACAATGAGCAGTTCTTC.

The chain uses TRBV19 and TRBJ2-7; tentative D call: TRBD1 (6 bases). Trimming stripped 1 base from V and 3 bases from J, with 13 bases between. Germline V gene sequence: CDR1 LNHDA, CDR2 SQIVND (reference sequence). There are 15 residues in the CDR3. The CDR3 spells CASSIARQAFYEQYF. For the CDR3, the DNA is TGTGCCAGTAGTATAGCCCGACAGGCTTTCTACGAGCAGTACTTC.

The chain uses TRBV15 and TRBJ2-7; D possibly corresponds to TRBD2 (5 bases). Germline V CDR1 and CDR2: LNHNV, YYDKDF (reference sequence). V was trimmed by 1 base and J by 2 bases, leaving 12 bases between them. CDR3 length equals 15 residues. The CDR3: CATSRGRGTPYEQYF. CDR3 sequence (DNA): TGTGCCACCAGCAGAGGCCGGGGAACCCCCTACGAGCAGTACTTC.

The V call is TRBV29-1, the J call TRBJ2-1; TRBD2 matches at 11 bases. V shed 0 bases and J 8 bases; nucleotides not matched to a gene: 6. The CDR3 is 15 residues long. Germline V gene lookup returns CDR1 SQVTM and CDR2 ANQGSEA. CDR3 sequence reads: CSVEETSGKTDEQFF. The CDR3 nucleotides are TGCAGCGTTGAAGAGACTAGCGGGAAGACAGATGAGCAGTTCTTC.